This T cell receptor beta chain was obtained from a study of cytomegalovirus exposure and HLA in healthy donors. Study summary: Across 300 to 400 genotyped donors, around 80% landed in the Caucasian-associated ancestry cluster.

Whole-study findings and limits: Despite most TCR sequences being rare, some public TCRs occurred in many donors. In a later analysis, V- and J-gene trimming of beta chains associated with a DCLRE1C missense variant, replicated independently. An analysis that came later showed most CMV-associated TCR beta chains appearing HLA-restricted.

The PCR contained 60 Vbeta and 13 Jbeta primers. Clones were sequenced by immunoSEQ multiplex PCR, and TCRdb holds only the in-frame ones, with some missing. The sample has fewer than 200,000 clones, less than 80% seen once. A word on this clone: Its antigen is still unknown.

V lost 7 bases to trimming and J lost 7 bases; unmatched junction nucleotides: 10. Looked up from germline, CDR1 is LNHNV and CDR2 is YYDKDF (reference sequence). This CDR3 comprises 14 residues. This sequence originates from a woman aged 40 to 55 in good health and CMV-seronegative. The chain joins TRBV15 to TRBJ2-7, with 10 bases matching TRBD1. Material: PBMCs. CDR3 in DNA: TGTGCCACCACCGAGACCGGGACAGGGGTAGAGCAGTACTTC. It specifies CATTETGTGVEQYF.